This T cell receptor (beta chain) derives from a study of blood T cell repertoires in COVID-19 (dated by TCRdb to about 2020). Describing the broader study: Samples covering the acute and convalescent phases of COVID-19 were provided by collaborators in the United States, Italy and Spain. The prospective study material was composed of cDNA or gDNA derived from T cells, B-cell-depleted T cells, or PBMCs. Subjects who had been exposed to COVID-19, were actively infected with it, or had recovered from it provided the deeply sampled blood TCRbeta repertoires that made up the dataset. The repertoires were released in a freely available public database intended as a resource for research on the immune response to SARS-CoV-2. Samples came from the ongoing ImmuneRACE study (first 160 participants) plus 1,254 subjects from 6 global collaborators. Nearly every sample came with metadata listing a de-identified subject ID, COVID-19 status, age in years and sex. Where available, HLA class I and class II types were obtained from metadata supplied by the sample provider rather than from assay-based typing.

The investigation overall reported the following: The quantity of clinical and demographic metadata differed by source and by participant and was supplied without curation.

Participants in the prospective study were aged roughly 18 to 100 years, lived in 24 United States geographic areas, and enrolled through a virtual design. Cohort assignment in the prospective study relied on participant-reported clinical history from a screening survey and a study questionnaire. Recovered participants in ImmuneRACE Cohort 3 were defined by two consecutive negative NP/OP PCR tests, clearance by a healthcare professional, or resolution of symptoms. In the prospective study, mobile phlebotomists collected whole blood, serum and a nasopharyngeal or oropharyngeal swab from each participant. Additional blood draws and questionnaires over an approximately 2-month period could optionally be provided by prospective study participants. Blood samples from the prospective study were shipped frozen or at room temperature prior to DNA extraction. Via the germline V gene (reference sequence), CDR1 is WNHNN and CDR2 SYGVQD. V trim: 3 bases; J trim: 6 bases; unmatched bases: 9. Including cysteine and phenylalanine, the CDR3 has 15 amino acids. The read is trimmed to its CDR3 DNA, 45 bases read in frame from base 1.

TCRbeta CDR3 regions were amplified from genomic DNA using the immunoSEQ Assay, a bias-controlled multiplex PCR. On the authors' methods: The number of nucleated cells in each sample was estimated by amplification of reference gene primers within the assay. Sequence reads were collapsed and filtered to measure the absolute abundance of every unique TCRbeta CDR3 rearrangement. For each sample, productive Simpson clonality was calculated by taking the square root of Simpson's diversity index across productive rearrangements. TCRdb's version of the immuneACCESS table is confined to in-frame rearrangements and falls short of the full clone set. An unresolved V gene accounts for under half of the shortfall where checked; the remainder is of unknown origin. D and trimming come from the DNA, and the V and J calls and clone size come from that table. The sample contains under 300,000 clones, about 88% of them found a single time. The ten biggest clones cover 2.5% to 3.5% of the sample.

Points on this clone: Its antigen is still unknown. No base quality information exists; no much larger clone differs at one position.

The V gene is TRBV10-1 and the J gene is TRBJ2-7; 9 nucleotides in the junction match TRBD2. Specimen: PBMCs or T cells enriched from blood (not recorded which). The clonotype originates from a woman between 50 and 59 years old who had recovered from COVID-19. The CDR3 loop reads CASSDPGLASGEQYF. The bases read TGCGCCAGCAGTGATCCGGGACTAGCTTCGGGCGAGCAGTACTTC.